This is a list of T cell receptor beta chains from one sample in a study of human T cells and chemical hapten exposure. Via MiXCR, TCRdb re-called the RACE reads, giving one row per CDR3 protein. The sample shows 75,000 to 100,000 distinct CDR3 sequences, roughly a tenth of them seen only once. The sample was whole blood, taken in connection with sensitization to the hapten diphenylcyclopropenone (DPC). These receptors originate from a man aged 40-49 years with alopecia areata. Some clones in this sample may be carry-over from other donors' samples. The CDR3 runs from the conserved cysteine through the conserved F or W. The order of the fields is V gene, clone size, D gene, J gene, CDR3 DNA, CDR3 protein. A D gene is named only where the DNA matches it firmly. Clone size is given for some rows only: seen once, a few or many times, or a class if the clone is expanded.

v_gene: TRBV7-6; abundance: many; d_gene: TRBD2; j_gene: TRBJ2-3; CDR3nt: TGTGCCAGCAGCATAGACCCCCTAGCGGGAGGTACGCAGTATTTT; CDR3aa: CASSIDPLAGGTQYF
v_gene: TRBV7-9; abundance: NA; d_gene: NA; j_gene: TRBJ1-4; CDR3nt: TGTGCCAGCAGCTTACCCGACAGAGCCAATCCAAAACTGTTTTTT; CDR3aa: CASSLPDRANPKLFF
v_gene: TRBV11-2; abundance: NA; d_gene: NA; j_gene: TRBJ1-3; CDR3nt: TGTGCCAGCAGCTTAAGCGGAAAAGGAAACACCATATATTTT; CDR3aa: CASSLSGKGNTIYF
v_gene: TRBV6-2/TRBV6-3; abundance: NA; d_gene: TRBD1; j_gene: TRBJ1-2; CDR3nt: TGTGCCAGCAGTTACGACAGGGGAGCACCGGCTAACTATGGCTACACCTTC; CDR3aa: CASSYDRGAPANYGYTF
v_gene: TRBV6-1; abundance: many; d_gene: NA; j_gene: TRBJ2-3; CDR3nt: TGTGCCAGCAGAACAGGGTACCAGTCCTCGGGGCAGTATTTT; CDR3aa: CASRTGYQSSGQYF
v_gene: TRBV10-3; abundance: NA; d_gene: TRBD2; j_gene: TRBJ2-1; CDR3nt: TGTGCCATCACCGAGGGTCTAGCGGGAGGAACTTACAATGAGCAGTTCTTC; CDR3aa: CAITEGLAGGTYNEQFF
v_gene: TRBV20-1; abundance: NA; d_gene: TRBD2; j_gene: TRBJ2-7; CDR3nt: TGCAGTGCTAGAGGTACTAGCGGGAGGGAGGCCTACGAGCAGTACTTC; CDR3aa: CSARGTSGREAYEQYF
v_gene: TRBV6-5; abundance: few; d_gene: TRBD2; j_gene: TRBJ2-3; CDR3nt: TGTGCCAGCAAGACTAGCGGGACTAGCACAGATACGCAGTATTTT; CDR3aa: CASKTSGTSTDTQYF
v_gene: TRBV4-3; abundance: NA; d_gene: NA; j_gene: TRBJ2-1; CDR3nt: TGCGCCAGCAGCCAAGATACGGGCCTGGATGAGCAGTTCTTC; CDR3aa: CASSQDTGLDEQFF
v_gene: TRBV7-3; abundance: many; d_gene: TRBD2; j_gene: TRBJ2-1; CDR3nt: TGTGCCAGCAGCCCACAGACTAGCGGGAGCGGTGAGCAGTTCTTC; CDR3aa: CASSPQTSGSGEQFF
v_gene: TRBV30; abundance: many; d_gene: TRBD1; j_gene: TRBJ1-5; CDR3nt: TGTGCCTGGAGATCGGGACAGGGGGCAATCAGCAATCAGCCCCAGCATTTT; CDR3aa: CAWRSGQGAISNQPQHF
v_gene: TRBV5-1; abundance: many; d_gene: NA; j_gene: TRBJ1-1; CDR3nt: TGCGCCAGCAGCTCTGGAGGACGAGAGAACACTGAAGCTTTCTTT; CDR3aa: CASSSGGRENTEAFF
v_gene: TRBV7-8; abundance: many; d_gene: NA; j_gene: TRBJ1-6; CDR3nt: TGTGCCAGCAGCCCACGATCGACAGGTTACAATTCACCCCTCCACTTT; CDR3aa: CASSPRSTGYNSPLHF
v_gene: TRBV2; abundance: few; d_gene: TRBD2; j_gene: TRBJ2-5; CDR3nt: TGTGCCAGCACCGGGACTATCCAAGAGACCCAGTACTTC; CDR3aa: CASTGTIQETQYF
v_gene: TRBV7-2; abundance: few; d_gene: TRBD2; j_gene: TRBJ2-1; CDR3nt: TGTGCCAGCAGCTTATTCCTAGCGGGAGCTCGGGAGCAGTTCTTC; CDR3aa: CASSLFLAGAREQFF
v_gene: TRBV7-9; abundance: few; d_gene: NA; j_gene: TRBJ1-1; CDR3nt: TGTGCCAGCACCTCTACAGGGACCACTGAAGCTTTCTTT; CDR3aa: CASTSTGTTEAFF
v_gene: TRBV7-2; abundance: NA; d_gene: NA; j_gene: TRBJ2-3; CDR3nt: TGTGCCAGCAGCTTAGAACAAGCGGGGCAGTATTTT; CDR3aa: CASSLEQAGQYF
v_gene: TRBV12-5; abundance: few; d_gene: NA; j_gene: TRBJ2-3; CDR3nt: TGTGCTAGTCAGGGTAGCACAGATACGCAGTATTTT; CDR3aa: CASQGSTDTQYF
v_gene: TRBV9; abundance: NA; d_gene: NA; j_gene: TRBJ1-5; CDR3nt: TGTGCCAGCAGTAAGAAGGGGGGGGTGGAGGTAGCCTCGATCGATCAGCCCCAGCATTTT; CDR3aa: CASSKKGGVEVASIDQPQHF
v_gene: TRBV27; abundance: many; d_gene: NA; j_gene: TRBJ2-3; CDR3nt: TGTGCCAGCAGTTTTCGGGGACCCACAGATACGCAGTATTTT; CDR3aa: CASSFRGPTDTQYF
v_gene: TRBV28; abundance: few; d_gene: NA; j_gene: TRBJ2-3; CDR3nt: TGTGCCAGCAGTTTTCCTCCGGGGTTGGGGCAGTATTTT; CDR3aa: CASSFPPGLGQYF
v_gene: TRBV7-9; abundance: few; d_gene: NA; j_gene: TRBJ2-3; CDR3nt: TGTGCCAGCACCCGGGTAGATACGCAGTATTTT; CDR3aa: CASTRVDTQYF
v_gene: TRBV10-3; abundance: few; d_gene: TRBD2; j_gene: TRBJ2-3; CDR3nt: TGTGCCATCAGCGGACTAGCGGGAAGCACAGATACGCAGTATTTT; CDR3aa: CAISGLAGSTDTQYF
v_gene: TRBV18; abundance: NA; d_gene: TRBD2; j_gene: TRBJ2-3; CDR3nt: TGTGCCAGCTCGAGTCTCTGGACTAGCGGGGAAGATACGCAGTATTTT; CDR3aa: CASSSLWTSGEDTQYF
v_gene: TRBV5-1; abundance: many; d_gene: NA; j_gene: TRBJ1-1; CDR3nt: TGCGCCAGCAGCCCATTCCCTTCGAACACTGAAGCTTTCTTT; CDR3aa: CASSPFPSNTEAFF
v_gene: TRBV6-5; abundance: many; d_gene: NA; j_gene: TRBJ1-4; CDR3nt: TGTGCCAGCAGTCTTCGGCTCCCTGGGGGTGAAAAACTGTTTTTT; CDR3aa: CASSLRLPGGEKLFF
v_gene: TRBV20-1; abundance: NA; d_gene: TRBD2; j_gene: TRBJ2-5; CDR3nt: TGCAGTGTATCTAGCGGGAGGAGATCGAGAGAGACCCAGTACTTC; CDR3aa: CSVSSGRRSRETQYF
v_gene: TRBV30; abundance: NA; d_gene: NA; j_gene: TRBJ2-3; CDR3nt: TGTGCCTGGAGTGAGGGGGGGCTGAGAACAGATACGCAGTATTTT; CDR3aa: CAWSEGGLRTDTQYF
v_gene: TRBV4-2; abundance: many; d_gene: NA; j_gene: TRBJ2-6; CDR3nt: TGTGCCAGCAGCCAAGATGCCCCGGGCTTCTCTGGGGCCAACGTCCTGACTTTC; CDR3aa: CASSQDAPGFSGANVLTF
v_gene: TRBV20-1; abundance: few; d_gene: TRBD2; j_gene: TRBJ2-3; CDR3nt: TGCAGTGCCACTAGCGGCCTCACGCCAGATACGCAGTATTTT; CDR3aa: CSATSGLTPDTQYF
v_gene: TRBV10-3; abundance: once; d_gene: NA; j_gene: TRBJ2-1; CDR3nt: TGTGCCATGGGAGCCAAATTCAACAATGAGCAGTTCTTC; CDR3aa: CAMGAKFNNEQFF
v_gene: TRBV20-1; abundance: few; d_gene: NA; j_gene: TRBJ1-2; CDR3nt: TGCAGTGCTAGAGATGTGAACACTAACTATGGCTACACCTTC; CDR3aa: CSARDVNTNYGYTF
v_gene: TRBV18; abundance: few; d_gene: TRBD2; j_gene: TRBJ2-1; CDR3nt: TGTGCCAGCTCACCACCACTAGCGGGAGACAATGAGCAGTTCTTC; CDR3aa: CASSPPLAGDNEQFF
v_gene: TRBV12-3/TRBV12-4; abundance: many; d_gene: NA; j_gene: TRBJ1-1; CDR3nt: TGTGCCAGCAGTCTCATGACCAATTTGAACACTGAAGCTTTCTTT; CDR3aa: CASSLMTNLNTEAFF
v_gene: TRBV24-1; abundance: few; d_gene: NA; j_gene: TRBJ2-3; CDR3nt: TGTGCCACCAGTGATGTGACCTCTACAGATACGCAGTATTTT; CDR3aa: CATSDVTSTDTQYF
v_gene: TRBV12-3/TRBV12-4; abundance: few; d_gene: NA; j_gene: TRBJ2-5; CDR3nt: TGTGCCAGCAGTTTAGAGATTGGGGGTGGGCGGGACCCCAGCGAGACCCAGTACTTC; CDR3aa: CASSLEIGGGRDPSETQYF
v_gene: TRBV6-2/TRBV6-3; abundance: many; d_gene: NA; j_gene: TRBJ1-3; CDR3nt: TGTGCCAGCAGTTACGGGGGCTATGGAAACACCATATATTTT; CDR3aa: CASSYGGYGNTIYF
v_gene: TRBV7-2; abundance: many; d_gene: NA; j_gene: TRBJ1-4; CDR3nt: TGTGCCAGCAGCTTGGTGGGGTCCGCAGGAAAACTGTTTTTT; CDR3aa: CASSLVGSAGKLFF
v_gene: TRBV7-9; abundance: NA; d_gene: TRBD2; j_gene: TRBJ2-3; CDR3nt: TGTGCCAGCAGCTCCGCCCCCGCTAGCGGATTCACAGATACGCAGTATTTT; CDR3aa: CASSSAPASGFTDTQYF
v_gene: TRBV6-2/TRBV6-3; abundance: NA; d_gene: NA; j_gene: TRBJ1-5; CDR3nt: TGTGCCAGCAGTTACTTTGACCTAGGGCAGCCCCAGCATTTT; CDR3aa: CASSYFDLGQPQHF
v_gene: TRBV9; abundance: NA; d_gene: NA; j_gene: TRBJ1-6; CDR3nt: TGTGCCAGCAGCTCGGGACCGCGGTCCGCGGGATCACCCCTCCACTTT; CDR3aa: CASSSGPRSAGSPLHF
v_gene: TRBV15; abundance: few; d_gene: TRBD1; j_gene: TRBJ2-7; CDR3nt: TGTGCCACCAGCCGACAGGGGAGTGACGAGCAGTACTTC; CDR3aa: CATSRQGSDEQYF
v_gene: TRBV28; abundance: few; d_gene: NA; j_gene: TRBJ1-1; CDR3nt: TGTGCCAGCACTACCTTTGTCAACACTGAAGCTTTCTTT; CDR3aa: CASTTFVNTEAFF
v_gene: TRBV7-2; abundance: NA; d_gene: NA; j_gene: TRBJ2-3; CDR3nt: TGTGCCAGCAGCTTAGCTACAGTCACAGATACGCAGTATTTT; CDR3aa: CASSLATVTDTQYF
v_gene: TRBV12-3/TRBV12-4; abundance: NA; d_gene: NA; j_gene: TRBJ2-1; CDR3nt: TGTGCCAGCAGTTTAGATGGTAGCGCCAGGTCTGGGGATGAGCAGTTCTTC; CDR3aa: CASSLDGSARSGDEQFF
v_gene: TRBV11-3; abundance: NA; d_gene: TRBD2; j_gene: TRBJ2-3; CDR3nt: TGTGCCAGCAGCTTCGGGACTAGCGGGAGCACAGATACGCAGTATTTT; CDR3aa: CASSFGTSGSTDTQYF
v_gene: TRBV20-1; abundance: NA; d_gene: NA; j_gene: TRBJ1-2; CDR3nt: TGCAGTGCTAGACTCGGCCGGGACGGATCTAACTATGGCTACACCTTC; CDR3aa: CSARLGRDGSNYGYTF
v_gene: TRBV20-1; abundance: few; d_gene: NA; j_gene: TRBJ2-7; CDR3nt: TGCAGTGCTAGCGGGGATGGACTAACCGCCTCCTACGAGCAGTACTTC; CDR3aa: CSASGDGLTASYEQYF
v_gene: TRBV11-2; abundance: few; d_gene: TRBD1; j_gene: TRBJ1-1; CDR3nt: TGTGCCAGCAGCTTAGTCATGGGACAGGTGAACACTGAAGCTTTCTTT; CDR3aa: CASSLVMGQVNTEAFF
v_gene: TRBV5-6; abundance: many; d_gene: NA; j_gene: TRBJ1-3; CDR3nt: TGTGCCAGCAGCTTGGGTAACTCTGGAAACACCATATATTTT; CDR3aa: CASSLGNSGNTIYF
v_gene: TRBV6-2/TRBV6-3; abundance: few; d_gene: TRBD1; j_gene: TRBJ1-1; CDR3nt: TGTGCCAGCAGACGTCGGACAGGGGTTGAGAACACTGAAGCTTTCTTT; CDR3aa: CASRRRTGVENTEAFF